The table lists the clone carrying this TCR beta chain with a few counts. The antigen is not known. In the PCR, 60 Vbeta and 13 Jbeta primers were used. Sequenced by immunoSEQ multiplex PCR; TCRdb stores in-frame clones only, minus some. The repertoire holds 55,000 to 80,000 clones, with about 65% as singletons. There are 13 residues in the CDR3. The V end lost 7 bases, the J end lost 4 bases, and 13 bases lay between the germline ends. The germline gives CDR1 ENHRY, CDR2 SYGVKD. This specimen comes from a study of cytomegalovirus exposure and HLA in healthy donors. Study in general: In terms of ancestry, the Caucasian-associated cluster contained around 79% of the 350 to 450 genotyped donors. Study-level points and caveats: For most TCR sequences rarity was the rule, although some public TCRs occurred in many donors.

This clonotype was obtained from a woman aged 25 to 45 in good health and CMV-seronegative. The chain is built from TRBV10-3 and TRBJ1-1, with D possibly TRBD1 on 6 matching bases. Sequenced material: PBMCs. CDR3 region: CAITQDRSTEAFF. CDR3 nucleotide sequence: TGTGCCATCACCCAGGACAGAAGCACTGAAGCTTTCTTT.